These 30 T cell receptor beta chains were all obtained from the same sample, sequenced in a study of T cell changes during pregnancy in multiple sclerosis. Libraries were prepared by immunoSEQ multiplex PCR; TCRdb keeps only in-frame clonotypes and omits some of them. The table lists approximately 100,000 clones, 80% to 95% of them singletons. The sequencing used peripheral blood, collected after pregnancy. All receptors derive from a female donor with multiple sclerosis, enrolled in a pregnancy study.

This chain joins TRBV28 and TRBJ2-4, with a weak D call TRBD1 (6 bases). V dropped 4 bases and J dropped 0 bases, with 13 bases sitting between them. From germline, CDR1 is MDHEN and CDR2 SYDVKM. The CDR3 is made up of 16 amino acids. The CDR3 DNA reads TGTGCCAGCAGTTATACACAGGGACGAGCCAAAAACATTCAGTACTTC. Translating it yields CASSYTQGRAKNIQYF.

CDR3: CATSRGDSRGELFF. For the CDR3, the DNA is TGTGCCACCAGCAGGGGGGACTCCCGGGGCGAGCTGTTTTTT. The rearrangement uses TRBV15 and TRBJ2-2, with a tentative D call TRBD2 (6 bases). CDR1 and CDR2 from the germline V gene are LNHNV and YYDKDF (reference sequence). The CDR3 extends over 14 amino acids. Trimming left V 3 bases short and J 11 bases short, with 16 bases between. Combining the CDR3 with reference TRBV15 and TRBJ2-2 gives the whole variable domain DAMVIQNPRYQVTQFGKPVTLSCSQTLNHNVMYWYQQKSSQAPKLLFHYYDKDFNNEADTPDNFQSRRPNTSFCFLDIRSPGLGDTAMYLCATSRGDSRGELFFGEGSRLTVL.

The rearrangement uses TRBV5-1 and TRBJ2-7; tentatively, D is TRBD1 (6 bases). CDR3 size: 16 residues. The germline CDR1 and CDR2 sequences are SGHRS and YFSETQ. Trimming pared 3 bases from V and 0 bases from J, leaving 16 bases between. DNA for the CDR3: TGCGCCAGCAGCTCGGGCAGGGGTTTATCCTCCTACGAGCAGTACTTC. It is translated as CASSSGRGLSSYEQYF.

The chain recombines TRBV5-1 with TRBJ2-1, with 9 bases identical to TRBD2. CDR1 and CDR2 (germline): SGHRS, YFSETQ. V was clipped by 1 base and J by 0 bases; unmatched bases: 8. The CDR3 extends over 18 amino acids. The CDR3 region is CASSLPSGLASSYNEQFF. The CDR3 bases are TGCGCCAGCAGCTTGCCCTCGGGACTAGCATCCTCCTACAATGAGCAGTTCTTC.

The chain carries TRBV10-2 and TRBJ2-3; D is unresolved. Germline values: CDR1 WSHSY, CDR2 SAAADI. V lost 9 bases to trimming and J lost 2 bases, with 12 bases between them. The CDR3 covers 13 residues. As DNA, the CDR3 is TGCGCCAGGTCGTCTAGTTCCACAGATACGCAGTATTTT. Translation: CARSSSSTDTQYF.

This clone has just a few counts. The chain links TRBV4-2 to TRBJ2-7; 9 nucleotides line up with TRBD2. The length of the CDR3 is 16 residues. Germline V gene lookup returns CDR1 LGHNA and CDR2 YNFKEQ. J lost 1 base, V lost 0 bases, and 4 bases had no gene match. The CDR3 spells CASSQEPSGESYEQYF. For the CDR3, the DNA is TGTGCCAGCAGCCAAGAGCCTAGCGGGGAATCCTACGAGCAGTACTTC.

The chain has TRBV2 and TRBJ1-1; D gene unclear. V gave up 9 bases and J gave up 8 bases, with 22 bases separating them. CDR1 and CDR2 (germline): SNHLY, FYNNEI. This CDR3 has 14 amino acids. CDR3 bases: TGTGCCAGAACCACCACGGCAGGAATAGAAGAAGCTTTCTTT. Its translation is CARTTTAGIEEAFF. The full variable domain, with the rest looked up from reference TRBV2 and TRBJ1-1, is EPEVTQTPSHQVTQMGQEVILRCVPISNHLYFYWYRQILGQKVEFLVSFYNNEISEKSEIFDDQFSVERPDGSNFTLKIRSTKLEDSAMYFCARTTTAGIEEAFFGQGTRLTVV.

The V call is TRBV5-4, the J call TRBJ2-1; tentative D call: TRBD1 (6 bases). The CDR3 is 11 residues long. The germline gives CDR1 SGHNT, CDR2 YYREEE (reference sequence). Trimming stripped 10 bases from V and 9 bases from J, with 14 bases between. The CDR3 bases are TGTGCCGACCCCCTCAGGGGTGAGCAGTTCTTC. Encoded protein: CADPLRGEQFF.

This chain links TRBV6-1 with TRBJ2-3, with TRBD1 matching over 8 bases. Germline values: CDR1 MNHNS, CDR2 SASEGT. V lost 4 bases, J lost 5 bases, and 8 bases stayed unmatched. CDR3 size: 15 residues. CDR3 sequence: CASSGRTGWQDTQYF. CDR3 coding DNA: TGTGCCAGCAGTGGCCGGACAGGGTGGCAAGATACGCAGTATTTT.

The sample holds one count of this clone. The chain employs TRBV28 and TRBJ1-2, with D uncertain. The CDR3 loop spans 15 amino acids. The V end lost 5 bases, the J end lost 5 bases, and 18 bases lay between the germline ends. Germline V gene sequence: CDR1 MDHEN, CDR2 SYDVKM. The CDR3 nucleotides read TGTGCCAGCAGTCCCCCGGGAACCGAAATTTATGGCTACACCTTC. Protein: CASSPPGTEIYGYTF.

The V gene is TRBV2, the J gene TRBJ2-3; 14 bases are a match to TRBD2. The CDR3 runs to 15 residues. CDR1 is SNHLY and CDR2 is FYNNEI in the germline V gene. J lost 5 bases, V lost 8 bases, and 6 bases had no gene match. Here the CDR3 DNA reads TGTGCCAGCTCCCCCGGACTAGCGGGAGGAGATACGCAGTATTTT. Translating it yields CASSPGLAGGDTQYF. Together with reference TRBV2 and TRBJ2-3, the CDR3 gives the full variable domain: EPEVTQTPSHQVTQMGQEVILRCVPISNHLYFYWYRQILGQKVEFLVSFYNNEISEKSEIFDDQFSVERPDGSNFTLKIRSTKLEDSAMYFCASSPGLAGGDTQYFGPGTRLTVL.

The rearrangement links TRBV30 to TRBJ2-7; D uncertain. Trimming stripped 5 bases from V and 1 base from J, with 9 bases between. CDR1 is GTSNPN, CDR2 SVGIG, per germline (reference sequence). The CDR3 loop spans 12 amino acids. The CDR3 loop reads CAWRSLSYEQYF. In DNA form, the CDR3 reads TGTGCCTGGCGGAGCCTTTCCTACGAGCAGTACTTC.

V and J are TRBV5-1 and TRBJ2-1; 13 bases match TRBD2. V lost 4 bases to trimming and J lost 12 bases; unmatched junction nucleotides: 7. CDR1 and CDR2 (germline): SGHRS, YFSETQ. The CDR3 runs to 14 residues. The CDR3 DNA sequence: TGCGCCAGCAGCGGACTAGCGGGGGCCGGGGGGCAGTTCTTC. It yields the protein CASSGLAGAGGQFF.

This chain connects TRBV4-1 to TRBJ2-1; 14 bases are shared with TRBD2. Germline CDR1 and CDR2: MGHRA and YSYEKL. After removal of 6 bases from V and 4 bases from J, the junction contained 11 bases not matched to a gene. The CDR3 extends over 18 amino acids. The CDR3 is CASRLTGTSGRVYNEQFF. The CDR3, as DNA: TGCGCCAGCAGACTCACCGGGACTAGCGGGAGAGTATACAATGAGCAGTTCTTC.

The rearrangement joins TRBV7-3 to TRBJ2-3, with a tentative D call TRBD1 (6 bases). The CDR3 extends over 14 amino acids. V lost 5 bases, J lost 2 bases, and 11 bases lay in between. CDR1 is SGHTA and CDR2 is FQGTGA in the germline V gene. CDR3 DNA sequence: TGTGCCAGCAGCGACTGGACAGCCACAGATACGCAGTATTTT. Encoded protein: CASSDWTATDTQYF.

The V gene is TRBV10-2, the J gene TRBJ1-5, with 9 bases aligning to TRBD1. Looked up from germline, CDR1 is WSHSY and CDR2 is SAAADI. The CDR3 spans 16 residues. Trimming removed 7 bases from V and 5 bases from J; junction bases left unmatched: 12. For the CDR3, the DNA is TGCGCCAGCACCACCTCCGGGACAGGGAAGTATCAGCCCCAGCATTTT. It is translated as CASTTSGTGKYQPQHF.

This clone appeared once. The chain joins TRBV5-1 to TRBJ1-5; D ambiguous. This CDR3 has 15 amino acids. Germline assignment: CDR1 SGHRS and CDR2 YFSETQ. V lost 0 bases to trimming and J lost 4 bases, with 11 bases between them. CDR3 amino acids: CASSLGVGVNQPQHF. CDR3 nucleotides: TGCGCCAGCAGCTTGGGGGTAGGAGTAAATCAGCCCCAGCATTTT.

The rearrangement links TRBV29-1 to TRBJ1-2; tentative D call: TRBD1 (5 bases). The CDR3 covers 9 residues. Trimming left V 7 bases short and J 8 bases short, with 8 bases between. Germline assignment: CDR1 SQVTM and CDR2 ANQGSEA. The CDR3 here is CSAGNGYTF. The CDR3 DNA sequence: TGCAGCGCAGGGAACGGCTACACCTTC.

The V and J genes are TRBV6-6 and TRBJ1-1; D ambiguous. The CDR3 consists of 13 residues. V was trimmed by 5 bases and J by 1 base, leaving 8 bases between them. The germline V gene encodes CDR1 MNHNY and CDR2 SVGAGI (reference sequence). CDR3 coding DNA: TGTGCCAGCAGTCCCCCGGGGAACACTGAAGCTTTCTTT. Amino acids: CASSPPGNTEAFF.

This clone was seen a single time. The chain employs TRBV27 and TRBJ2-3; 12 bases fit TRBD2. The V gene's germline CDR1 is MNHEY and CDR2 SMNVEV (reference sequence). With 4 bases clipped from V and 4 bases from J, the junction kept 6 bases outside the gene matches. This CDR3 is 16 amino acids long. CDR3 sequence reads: CASSSWTSGKPDTQYF. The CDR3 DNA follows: TGTGCCAGCAGTTCCTGGACTAGCGGGAAGCCAGATACGCAGTATTTT.

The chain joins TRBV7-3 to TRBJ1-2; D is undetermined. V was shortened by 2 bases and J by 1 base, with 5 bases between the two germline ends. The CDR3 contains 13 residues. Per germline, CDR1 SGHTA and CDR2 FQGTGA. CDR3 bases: TGTGCCAGCAGCTTAGACAATAACTATGGCTACACCTTC. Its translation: CASSLDNNYGYTF.

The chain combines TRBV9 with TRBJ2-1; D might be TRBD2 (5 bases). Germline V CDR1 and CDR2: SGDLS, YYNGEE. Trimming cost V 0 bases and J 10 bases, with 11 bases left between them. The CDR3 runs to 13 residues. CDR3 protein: CASSVGLAEEQFF. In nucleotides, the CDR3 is TGTGCCAGCAGCGTAGGTCTAGCCGAAGAGCAGTTCTTC.

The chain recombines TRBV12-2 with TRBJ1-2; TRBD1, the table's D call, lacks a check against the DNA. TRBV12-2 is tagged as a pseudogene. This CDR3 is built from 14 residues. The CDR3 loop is CARGCGDRGNGYTF. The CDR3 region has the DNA TGTGCGAGGGGTTGCGGGGACAGGGGCAATGGCTACACCTTC.

DNA of the CDR3: TGTGCCATCAGTGAGGGCCTAGGCTCTGGGGCCAACGTCCTGACTTTC. This codes for CAISEGLGSGANVLTF. The V call is TRBV10-3, the J call TRBJ2-6, with unresolved D. Trimming removed 2 bases at V and 0 bases at J, with 8 bases between. Per germline, CDR1 ENHRY and CDR2 SYGVKD. The CDR3 sequence is 16 residues long.

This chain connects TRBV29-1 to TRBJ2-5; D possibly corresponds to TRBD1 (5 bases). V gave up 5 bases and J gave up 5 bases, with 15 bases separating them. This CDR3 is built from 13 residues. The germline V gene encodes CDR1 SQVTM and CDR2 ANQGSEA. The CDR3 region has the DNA TGCAGCGTTAGGGGCAGGGATGAGGAGACCCAGTACTTC. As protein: CSVRGRDEETQYF.

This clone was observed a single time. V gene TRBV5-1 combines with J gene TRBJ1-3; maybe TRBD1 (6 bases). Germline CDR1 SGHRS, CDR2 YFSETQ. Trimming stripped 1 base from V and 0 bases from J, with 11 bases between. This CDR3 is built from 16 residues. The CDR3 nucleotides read TGCGCCAGCAGCTTGTTGGGGGCCGCCTCTGGAAACACCATATATTTT. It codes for CASSLLGAASGNTIYF. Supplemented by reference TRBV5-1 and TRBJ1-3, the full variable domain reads KAGVTQTPRYLIKTRGQQVTLSCSPISGHRSVSWYQQTPGQGLQFLFEYFSETQRNKGNFPGRFSGRQFSNSRSEMNVSTLELGDSALYLCASSLLGAASGNTIYFGEGSWLTVV.

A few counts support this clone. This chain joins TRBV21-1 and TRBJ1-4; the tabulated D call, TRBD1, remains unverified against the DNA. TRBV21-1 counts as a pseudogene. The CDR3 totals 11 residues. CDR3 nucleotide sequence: TGTGCCAGCAGCAAAGCAGACAGTTTTCATTTT. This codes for CASSKADSFHF.

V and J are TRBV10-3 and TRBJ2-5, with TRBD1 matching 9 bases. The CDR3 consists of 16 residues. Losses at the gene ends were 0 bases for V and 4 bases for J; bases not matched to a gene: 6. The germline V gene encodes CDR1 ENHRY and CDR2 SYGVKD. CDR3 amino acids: CAISESGQGRRETQYF. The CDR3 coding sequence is TGTGCCATCAGTGAGTCGGGACAGGGTCGAAGAGAGACCCAGTACTTC.

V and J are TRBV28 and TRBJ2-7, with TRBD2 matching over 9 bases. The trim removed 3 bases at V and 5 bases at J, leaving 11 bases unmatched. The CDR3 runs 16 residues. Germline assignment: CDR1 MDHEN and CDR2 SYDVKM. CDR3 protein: CASSFLAGGPRDEQYF. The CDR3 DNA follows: TGTGCCAGCAGTTTCCTCGCGGGAGGGCCTCGGGACGAGCAGTACTTC.

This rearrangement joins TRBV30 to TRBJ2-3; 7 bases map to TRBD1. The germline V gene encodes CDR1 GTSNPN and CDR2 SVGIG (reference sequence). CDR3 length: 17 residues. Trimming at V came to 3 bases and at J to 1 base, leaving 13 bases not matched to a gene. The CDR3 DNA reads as TGTGCCTGGAGCCCTCTAACCACAGGGGTCGGCACAGATACGCAGTATTTT. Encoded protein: CAWSPLTTGVGTDTQYF.